This TCR beta chain was recorded in a study of tumor-infiltrating lymphocytes in primary liver carcinoma. Study summary: Patients of both sexes were 30 to 69 years old. Whole-study findings and limits: Researchers found tumor-adjacent and tumor-blood pairs overlapped less than tumor region pairs.

Co-extraction yielded RNA and DNA from 20-30 mg of unsorted bulk tissue. The researchers produced TCR beta cDNA from around 500 ng total RNA with a constant-region primer. Sequencing libraries for TCR beta derived from three nested multiplex PCR rounds that used slightly modified ARM-PCR. PCR rounds one and two used TRBV1-TRBV30 forward primers with a C-beta reverse primer for 10 cycles each. TCRdb re-analysed the multiplex PCR reads in MiXCR, keeping a single row per CDR3 protein. The top ten hold around 9.3% of the sample, which has 100,000 to 150,000 distinct CDR3 sequences, about 68% seen once. The CDR3 covers 15 residues. Germline-derived CDR1 and CDR2 are SGHAT and FQNNGV. A note on this clonotype: What it binds is not known. One end of the junction varies from germline; a read error may be responsible.

The source of this sequence is a woman aged 60-75 years with primary liver carcinoma and hepatitis B virus infection. V gene TRBV11-2 combines with J gene TRBJ2-1; TRBD1 might be the D (6 bases). The sequencing input was liver tumor tissue from sampling region 1. Described subset: tumor region T1, superior pole. The CDR3 sequence: CTSTVGAEGVNEQFF. In DNA, the CDR3 is TGTACCAGCACCGTGGGGGCGGAAGGTGTAAATGAGCAGTTCTTC.